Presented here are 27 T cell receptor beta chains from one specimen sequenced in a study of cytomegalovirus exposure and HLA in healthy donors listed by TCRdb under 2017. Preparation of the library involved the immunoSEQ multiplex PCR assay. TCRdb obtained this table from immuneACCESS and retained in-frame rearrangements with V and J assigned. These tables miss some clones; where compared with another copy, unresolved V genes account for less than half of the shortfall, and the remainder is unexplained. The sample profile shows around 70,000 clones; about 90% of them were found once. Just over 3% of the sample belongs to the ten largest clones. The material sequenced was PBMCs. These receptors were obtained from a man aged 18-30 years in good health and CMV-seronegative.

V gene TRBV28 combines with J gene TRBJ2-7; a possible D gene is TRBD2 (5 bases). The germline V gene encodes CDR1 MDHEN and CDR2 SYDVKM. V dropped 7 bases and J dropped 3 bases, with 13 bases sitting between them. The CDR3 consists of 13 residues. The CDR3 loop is CASTPPEGYEQYF. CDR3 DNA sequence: TGTGCCAGCACCCCGCCTGAGGGCTACGAGCAGTACTTC.

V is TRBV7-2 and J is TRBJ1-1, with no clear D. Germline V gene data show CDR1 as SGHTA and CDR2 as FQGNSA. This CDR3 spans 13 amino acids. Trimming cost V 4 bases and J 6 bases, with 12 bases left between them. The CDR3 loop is CASSSGSISEAFF. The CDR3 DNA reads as TGTGCCAGCAGCTCAGGATCGATCTCTGAAGCTTTCTTT.

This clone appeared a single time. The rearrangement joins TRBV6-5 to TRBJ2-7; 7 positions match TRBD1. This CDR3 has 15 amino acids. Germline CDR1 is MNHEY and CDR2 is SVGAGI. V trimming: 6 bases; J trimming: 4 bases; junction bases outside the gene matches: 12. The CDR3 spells CASRGQRTIPYEQYF. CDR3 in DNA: TGTGCCAGCAGGGGACAGCGCACGATCCCTTACGAGCAGTACTTC.

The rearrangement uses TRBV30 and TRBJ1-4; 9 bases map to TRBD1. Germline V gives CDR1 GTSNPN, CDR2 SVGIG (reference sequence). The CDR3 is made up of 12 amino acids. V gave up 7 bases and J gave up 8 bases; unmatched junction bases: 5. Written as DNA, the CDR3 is TGTGCCTACAGGGGGCTAAGAGAAAAACTGTTTTTT. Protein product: CAYRGLREKLFF.

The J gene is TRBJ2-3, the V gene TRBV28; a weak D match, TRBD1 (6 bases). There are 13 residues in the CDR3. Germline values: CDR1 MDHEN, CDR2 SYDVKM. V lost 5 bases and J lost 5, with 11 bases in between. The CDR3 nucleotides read TGTGCCAGCAGTACCCAGGGGCAAGATACGCAGTATTTT. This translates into CASSTQGQDTQYF.

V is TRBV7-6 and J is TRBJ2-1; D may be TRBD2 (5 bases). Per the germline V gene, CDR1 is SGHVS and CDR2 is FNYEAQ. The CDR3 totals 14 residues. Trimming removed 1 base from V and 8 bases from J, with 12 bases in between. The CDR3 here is CASSLGAASYEQFF. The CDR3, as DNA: TGTGCCAGCAGCTTAGGAGCAGCTAGCTATGAGCAGTTCTTC.

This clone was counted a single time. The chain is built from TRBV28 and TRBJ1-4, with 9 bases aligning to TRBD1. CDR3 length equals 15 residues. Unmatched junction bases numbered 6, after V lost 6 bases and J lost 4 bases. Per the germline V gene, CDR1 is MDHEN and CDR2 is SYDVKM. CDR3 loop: CASSKQGAGNEKLFF. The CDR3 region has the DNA TGTGCCAGCAGCAAACAGGGGGCCGGTAATGAAAAACTGTTTTTT.

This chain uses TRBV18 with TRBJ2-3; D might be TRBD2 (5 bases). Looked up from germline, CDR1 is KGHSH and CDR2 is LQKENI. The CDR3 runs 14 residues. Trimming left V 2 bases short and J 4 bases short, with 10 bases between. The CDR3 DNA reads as TGTGCCAGCTCACCAGGCGCTAGCCCAGATACGCAGTATTTT. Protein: CASSPGASPDTQYF.

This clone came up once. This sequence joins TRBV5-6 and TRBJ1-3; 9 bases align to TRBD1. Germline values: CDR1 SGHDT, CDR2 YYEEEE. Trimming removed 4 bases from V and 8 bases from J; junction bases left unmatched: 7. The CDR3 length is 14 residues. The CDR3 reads CASSRGTGRDTIYF. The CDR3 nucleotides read TGTGCCAGCAGCAGGGGGACAGGGCGGGACACCATATATTTT. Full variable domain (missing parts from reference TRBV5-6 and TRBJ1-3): DAGVTQSPTHLIKTRGQQVTLRCSPKSGHDTVSWYQQALGQGPQFIFQYYEEEERQRGNFPDRFSGHQFPNYSSELNVNALLLGDSALYLCASSRGTGRDTIYFGEGSWLTVV.

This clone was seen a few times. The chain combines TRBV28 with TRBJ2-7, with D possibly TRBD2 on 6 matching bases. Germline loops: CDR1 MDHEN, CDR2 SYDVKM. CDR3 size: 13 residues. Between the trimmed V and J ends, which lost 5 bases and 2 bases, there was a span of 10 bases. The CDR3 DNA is TGTGCCAGCAGTCCTCCGGGGGCCTACGAGCAGTACTTC. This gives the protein CASSPPGAYEQYF. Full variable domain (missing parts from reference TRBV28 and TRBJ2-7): DVKVTQSSRYLVKRTGEKVFLECVQDMDHENMFWYRQDPGLGLRLIYFSYDVKMKEKGDIPEGYSVSREKKERFSLILESASTNQTSMYLCASSPPGAYEQYFGPGTRLTVT.

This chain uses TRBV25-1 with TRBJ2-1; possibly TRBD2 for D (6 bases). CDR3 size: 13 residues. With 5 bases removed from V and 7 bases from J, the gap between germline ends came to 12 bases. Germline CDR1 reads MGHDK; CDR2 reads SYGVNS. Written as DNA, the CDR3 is TGTGCCAGCAGTTTACCAGGGAGGAATGAGCAGTTCTTC. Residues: CASSLPGRNEQFF. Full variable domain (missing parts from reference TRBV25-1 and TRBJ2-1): EADIYQTPRYLVIGTGKKITLECSQTMGHDKMYWYQQDPGMELHLIHYSYGVNSTEKGDLSSESTVSRIRTEHFPLTLESARPSHTSQYLCASSLPGRNEQFFGPGTRLTVL.

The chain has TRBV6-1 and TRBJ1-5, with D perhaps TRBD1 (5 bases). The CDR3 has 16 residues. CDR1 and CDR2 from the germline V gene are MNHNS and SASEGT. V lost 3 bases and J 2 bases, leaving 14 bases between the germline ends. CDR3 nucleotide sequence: TGTGCCAGCAGTGATCGGGGGGTACGTGGCAATCAGCCCCAGCATTTT. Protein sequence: CASSDRGVRGNQPQHF.

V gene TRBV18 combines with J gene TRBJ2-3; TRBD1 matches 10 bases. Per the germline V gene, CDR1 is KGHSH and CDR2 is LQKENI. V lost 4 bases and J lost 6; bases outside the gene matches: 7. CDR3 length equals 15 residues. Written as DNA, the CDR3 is TGTGCCAGCTCACGACCGGGACAGGGGACGGATACGCAGTATTTT. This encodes CASSRPGQGTDTQYF.

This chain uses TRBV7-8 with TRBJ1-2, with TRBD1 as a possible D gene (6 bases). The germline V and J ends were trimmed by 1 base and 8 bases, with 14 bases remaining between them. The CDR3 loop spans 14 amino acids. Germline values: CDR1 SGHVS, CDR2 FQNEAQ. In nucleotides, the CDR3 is TGTGCCAGCAGCTTAGTTATCGGGGGGCACGGCTACACCTTC. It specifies CASSLVIGGHGYTF.

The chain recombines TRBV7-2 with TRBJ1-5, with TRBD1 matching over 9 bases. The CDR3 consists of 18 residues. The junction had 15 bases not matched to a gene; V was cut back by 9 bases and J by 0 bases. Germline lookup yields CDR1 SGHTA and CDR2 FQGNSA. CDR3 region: CASPARQGVYYSNQPQHF. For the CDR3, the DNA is TGTGCCAGTCCCGCGAGACAGGGGGTCTATTATAGCAATCAGCCCCAGCATTTT.

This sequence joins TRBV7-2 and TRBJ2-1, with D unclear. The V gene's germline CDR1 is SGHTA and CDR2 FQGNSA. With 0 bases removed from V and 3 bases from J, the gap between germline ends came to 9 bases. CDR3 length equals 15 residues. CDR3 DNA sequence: TGTGCCAGCAGCTTAGCAAGCGCGATCTACAATGAGCAGTTCTTC. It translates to CASSLASAIYNEQFF.

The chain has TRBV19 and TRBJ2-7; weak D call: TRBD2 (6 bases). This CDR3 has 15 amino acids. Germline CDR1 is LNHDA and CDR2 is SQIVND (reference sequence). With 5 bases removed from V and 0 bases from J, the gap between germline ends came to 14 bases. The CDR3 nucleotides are TGTGCCAGTAGTCTAGGGACTGGAACCTCCTACGAGCAGTACTTC. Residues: CASSLGTGTSYEQYF.

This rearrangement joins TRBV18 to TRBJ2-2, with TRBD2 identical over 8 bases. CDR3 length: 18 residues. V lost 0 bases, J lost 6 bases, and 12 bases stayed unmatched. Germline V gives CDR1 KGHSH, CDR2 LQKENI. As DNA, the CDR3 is TGTGCCAGCTCACCACCCGGTAGCGGGATTCGCGGCCCCGGGGAGCTGTTTTTT. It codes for CASSPPGSGIRGPGELFF.

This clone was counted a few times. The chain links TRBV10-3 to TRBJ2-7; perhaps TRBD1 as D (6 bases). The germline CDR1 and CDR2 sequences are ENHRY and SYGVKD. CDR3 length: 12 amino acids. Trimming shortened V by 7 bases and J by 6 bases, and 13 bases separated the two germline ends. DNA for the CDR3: TGTGCCATCAATAGTGCAGGGGTCGAGCAGTACTTC. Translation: CAINSAGVEQYF.

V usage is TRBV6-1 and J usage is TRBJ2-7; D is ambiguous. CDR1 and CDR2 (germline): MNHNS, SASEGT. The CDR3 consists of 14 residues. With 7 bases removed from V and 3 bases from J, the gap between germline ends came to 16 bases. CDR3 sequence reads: CASKLSTRYYEQYF. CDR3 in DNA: TGTGCCAGCAAGCTGTCTACGCGGTACTACGAGCAGTACTTC.

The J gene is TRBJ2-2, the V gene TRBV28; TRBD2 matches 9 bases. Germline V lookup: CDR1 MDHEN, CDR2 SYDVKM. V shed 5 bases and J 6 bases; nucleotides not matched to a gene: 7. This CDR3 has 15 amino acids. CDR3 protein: CASSDSGSYAGELFF. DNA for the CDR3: TGTGCCAGCAGTGATAGCGGGAGCTATGCCGGGGAGCTGTTTTTT.

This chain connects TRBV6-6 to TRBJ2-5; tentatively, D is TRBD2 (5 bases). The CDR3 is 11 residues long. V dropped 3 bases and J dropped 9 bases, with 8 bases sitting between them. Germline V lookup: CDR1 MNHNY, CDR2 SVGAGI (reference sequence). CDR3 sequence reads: CASSYLRAQYF. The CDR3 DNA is TGTGCCAGCAGTTATCTGAGGGCCCAGTACTTC.

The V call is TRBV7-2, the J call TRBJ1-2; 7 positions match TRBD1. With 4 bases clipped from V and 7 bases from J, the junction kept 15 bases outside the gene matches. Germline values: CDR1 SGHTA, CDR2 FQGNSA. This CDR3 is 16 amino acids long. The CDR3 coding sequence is TGTGCCAGCAGCTCCACCCGGCAGGGGGTGAGATCTGGCTACACCTTC. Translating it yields CASSSTRQGVRSGYTF.

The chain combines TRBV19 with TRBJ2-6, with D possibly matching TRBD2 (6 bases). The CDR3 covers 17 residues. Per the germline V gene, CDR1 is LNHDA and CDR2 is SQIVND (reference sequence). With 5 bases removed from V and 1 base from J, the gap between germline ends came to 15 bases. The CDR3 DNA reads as TGTGCCAGTAGTCGTGTGGGAGGAGGATCTGGGGCCAACGTCCTGACTTTC. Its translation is CASSRVGGGSGANVLTF.

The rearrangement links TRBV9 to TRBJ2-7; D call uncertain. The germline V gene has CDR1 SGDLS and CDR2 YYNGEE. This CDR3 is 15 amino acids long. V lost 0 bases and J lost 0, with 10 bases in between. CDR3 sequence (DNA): TGTGCCAGCAGCGTAGGTGAATGGGCCTCCTACGAGCAGTACTTC. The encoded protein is CASSVGEWASYEQYF. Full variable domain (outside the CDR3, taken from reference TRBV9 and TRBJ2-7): DSGVTQTPKHLITATGQRVTLRCSPRSGDLSVYWYQQSLDQGLQFLIQYYNGEERAKGNILERFSAQQFPDLHSELNLSSLELGDSALYFCASSVGEWASYEQYFGPGTRLTVT.

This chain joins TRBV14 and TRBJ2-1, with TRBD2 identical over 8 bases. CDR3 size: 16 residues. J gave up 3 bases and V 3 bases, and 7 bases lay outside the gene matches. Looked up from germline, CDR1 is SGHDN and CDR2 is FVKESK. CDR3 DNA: TGTGCCAGCAGCCACTTGAGCGGGGGCCTCTACAATGAGCAGTTCTTC. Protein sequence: CASSHLSGGLYNEQFF.

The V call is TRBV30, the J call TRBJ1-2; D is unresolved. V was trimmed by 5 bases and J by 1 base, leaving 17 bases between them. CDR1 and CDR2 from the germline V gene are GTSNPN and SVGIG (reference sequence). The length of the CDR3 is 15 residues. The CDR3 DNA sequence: TGTGCCTGGGCCCTCGGGATCTTTAATAACTATGGCTACACCTTC. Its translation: CAWALGIFNNYGYTF.